This T cell receptor (beta chain) was found in a study of regulatory T cells in long-lasting Graves disease (dated by TCRdb to the early 2020s). General notes on the study: Persistent Graves' disease was defined as persistently positive TSH receptor autoantibodies together with antithyroid drug treatment for over 5 years. This study used TCR sequencing and RNA sequencing of peripheral blood to compare persistent Graves' disease patients against newly diagnosed Graves' disease patients. The study was registered as a clinical trial and conducted in China. A total of around 35 samples were covered by TCR sequencing, comprising roughly 13 persistent and approximately 20 newly diagnosed Graves' disease patients. On average, persistent Graves' disease patients in the clinical cohort had been on antithyroid drugs for about 10.3 years.

This sample's time point label indicates: persistent/refractory GD, antithyroid drugs over 5 years with positive TRAb. RNA was extracted from PBMCs in TRIzol for both TCR sequencing and RNA sequencing. The diagnosis of Graves' disease followed American Thyroid Association guidelines. Patients were recruited from an endocrinology department in Xi'an, China. Each patient gave 7.5 to 10 milliliters of peripheral blood, collected in an EDTA anticoagulant tube. Ficoll Paque Plus density gradient separation was used to isolate PBMCs, and no further T cell sorting was performed. An Agilent 2100 Bioanalyzer and agarose gel were used to assess RNA quality, and a NanoDrop 2000 was used to measure RNA concentration. Taken from cysteine to phenylalanine, the CDR3 has 17 residues. Kept here is only the CDR3 DNA, which spans 51 bases and is read in frame from base 1. From a lookup of the germline V gene (reference sequence), CDR1 and CDR2 are LGHDT and YNNKEL. The junction shows trimming of 6 bases on V and 3 bases on J, plus 20 bases between the germline ends.

The research as a whole found: Peripheral blood alone was examined, since thyroid tissue, which constituted the primary lesion, could not be accessed. Compared with newly diagnosed patients, persistent Graves' disease patients had lower TCR Shannon entropy and fewer highly expanded clones, which suggests clonal expansion. More public clonotypes were shared among persistent patients (roughly 2,700) than among newly diagnosed patients (966). TRBV28, TRBJ1-2 and TRBJ2-5 were preferentially used in persistent disease, while TRBV20-1 and TRBJ2-1 were favored in newly diagnosed disease. As a limitation, the authors acknowledged that the small sample size may reduce accuracy. Sequencing and analysis were restricted to the TCR beta chain.

In regard to this clonotype: No cognate antigen has been identified for it. No much larger clonotype is one base removed from it; base qualities were not supplied.

The library was built by means of multiplex PCR. Sequencing instrument: Illumina HiSeq 4000. iRepertoire HTBI primers and Arm-PCR amplification of CDR3 regions were used to construct TCR beta libraries. Gel purification was performed on PCR products prior to sequencing. In the original analysis: A total of around 66 TRBV and some 15 TRBJ segments were identified across samples and were used for gene usage analysis of CDR3 amino acid clonotypes. COPE and FqMerger were used to merge filtered high-quality paired reads into contigs. BLAST was used to align contigs to the IMGT TRBV, TRBD and TRBJ reference genes, and CDR3 was defined following IMGT. Any clonotype with a frequency above 0.1% was counted as a highly expanded clone. Repertoire diversity was measured by Shannon entropy, and V-J evenness by the Gini coefficient. Public clonotypes were defined as clonotypes shared by more than one individual. In TCRdb, the public reads were trimmed at Q25 with fastp and aligned with MiXCR, with productive beta chains retained. When rows share a CDR3 protein, they turn into one entry using the most common DNA and genes. The V and J calls were not made by the authors but by TCRdb's processing. The sample profile shows roughly 450,000 distinct CDR3 sequences; around a fifth of them were found once. The ten largest clones take up around 13% of the sample.

Sample: peripheral blood mononuclear cells (PBMCs), taken when the disease was refractory, from a patient treated with antithyroid drugs. The chain links TRBV3-1 with TRBJ2-2, with TRBD1 perhaps the D gene, on 7 matching bases. This TCR was recovered from a female donor with Graves disease. The CDR3 reads as follows: CASRSAPGGPDTGELFF. The DNA is as follows: TGTGCCAGCAGGTCGGCTCCAGGGGGGCCGGACACCGGGGAGCTGTTTTTT.